This record looks at one T cell receptor (beta chain) sequence and its context. What it binds is not known. The CDR3 totals 15 residues. This sample was taken from a study of T cells expressing NK-cell markers. Study-wide results and caveats: NKG2C+ dominant clonotypes from over 5 donors made up about 1.0-7.5% of CD8+ T cells.

Scientists made TCR beta cDNA using 5'RACE template switching with UMIs. TCRdb reanalyzed the 5' RACE reads and collapses them to one entry per CDR3 protein, without DNA. This table lists about 260,000 distinct CDR3 sequences. The rearrangement joins TRBV12-3 or TRBV12-4 to TRBJ1-4; without DNA, the TCRdb call of TRBD1 cannot be checked. Sequenced sample: blood T cells: a sorted CD56 or NKG2C T cell subset, CD4+ or CD8+ T cells, or bulk PBMC T cells (not recorded which). This TCR was sampled from a man aged 18 to 29 in good health. CDR3 residues: CASSLTGGFGEKLFF.